These 22 T cell receptor beta chains were all obtained from the same sample, sequenced in a study of blood T cells in healthy people across ages. A second PCR of 7 to 11 cycles used a sample-barcoded 5' primer and a J-beta primer mix. TCRdb called the 5' RACE reads again in MiXCR, with one record for every CDR3 protein. Altogether some 1,500,000 distinct CDR3 sequences are present, 40% to 45% being singletons, with the ten largest covering about 4%. The sequencing sample was made of blood. The receptors come from a woman aged 18-29 years in good health.

The chain employs TRBV20-1 and TRBJ2-3; 10 bases fit TRBD2. Germline lookup yields CDR1 DFQATT and CDR2 SNEGSKA (reference sequence). The V segment lost 6 bases and the J segment 1 base; nucleotides outside the gene matches: 4. This CDR3 is built from 14 residues. The chain's CDR3 is CSAVAGGRTDTQYF. In nucleotides, the CDR3 is TGCAGTGCCGTAGCGGGGGGACGCACAGATACGCAGTATTTT.

This clonotype appeared a few times. The chain is built from TRBV6-5 and TRBJ1-1, with no clear D. Germline V CDR1 and CDR2: MNHEY, SVGAGI. The CDR3 spans 14 residues. Trimming pared 2 bases from V and 3 bases from J, leaving 10 bases between. CDR3 sequence: CASSYGVRDTEAFF. The CDR3 DNA reads TGTGCCAGCAGTTACGGCGTGCGGGACACTGAAGCTTTCTTT.

The chain recombines TRBV5-1 with TRBJ2-7; D is possibly TRBD2 (5 bases). From germline, CDR1 is SGHRS and CDR2 YFSETQ. The length of the CDR3 is 14 residues. V was clipped by 2 bases and J by 6 bases, with 15 bases between them. CDR3 amino acids: CASSFKIALSEQYF. DNA for the CDR3: TGCGCCAGCAGCTTTAAGATAGCGCTCTCCGAGCAGTACTTC. Full variable domain (remainder filled in from reference TRBV5-1 and TRBJ2-7): KAGVTQTPRYLIKTRGQQVTLSCSPISGHRSVSWYQQTPGQGLQFLFEYFSETQRNKGNFPGRFSGRQFSNSRSEMNVSTLELGDSALYLCASSFKIALSEQYFGPGTRLTVT.

The chain recombines TRBV11-2 with TRBJ2-5; either TRBD1 or TRBD2 may supply D (5 bases each). The V end lost 2 bases, the J end lost 9 bases, and 7 bases lay between the germline ends. There are 11 residues in the CDR3. Germline V gene sequence: CDR1 SGHAT, CDR2 FQNNGV. CDR3 sequence: CASSLLGAQYF. The CDR3 bases are TGTGCCAGCAGCTTACTGGGGGCCCAGTACTTC.

In this sample, this clonotype turned up a few times. This chain links TRBV7-9 with TRBJ1-2, with 12 bases fitting TRBD1. CDR3 size: 15 residues. Germline loops: CDR1 SEHNR, CDR2 FQNEAQ (reference sequence). Losses at the gene ends were 6 bases for V and 5 bases for J; bases not matched to a gene: 7. CDR3 sequence: CASRSGQGARYGYTF. DNA of the CDR3: TGTGCCAGCAGATCGGGACAGGGGGCCCGGTATGGCTACACCTTC.

The sample holds a few counts of this clonotype. This chain links TRBV4-3 with TRBJ1-2, with 7 bases matching TRBD1. The length of the CDR3 is 16 residues. The V gene's germline CDR1 is LGHNA and CDR2 YSLEER. V shed 1 base and J 4 bases; nucleotides not matched to a gene: 9. The CDR3 protein is CASSQGTGVVSYGYTF. The CDR3 nucleotides are TGCGCCAGCAGCCAAGGCACAGGGGTCGTTAGCTATGGCTACACCTTC.

The V and J genes are TRBV29-1 and TRBJ2-5, with 12 bases fitting TRBD1. V lost 8 bases and J lost 4; bases outside the gene matches: 8. This CDR3 region has 14 residues. Germline V gene lookup returns CDR1 SQVTM and CDR2 ANQGSEA. Written as DNA, the CDR3 is TGCAGCACTACCGGGACAGGGGGCGGAGAGACCCAGTACTTC. Its translation is CSTTGTGGGETQYF. The entire variable domain, with the rest obtained from reference TRBV29-1 and TRBJ2-5, is as follows: SAVISQKPSRDICQRGTSLTIQCQVDSQVTMMFWYRQQPGQSLTLIATANQGSEATYESGFVIDKFPISRPNLTFSTLTVSNMSPEDSSIYLCSTTGTGGGETQYFGPGTRLLVL.

The chain joins TRBV7-2 to TRBJ2-1, with 7 bases fitting TRBD2. CDR3 length: 16 amino acids. V was clipped by 5 bases and J by 6 bases; unmatched bases: 13. In germline, CDR1 is SGHTA, CDR2 FQGNSA. CDR3 region: CASSLYFSGTLNEQFF. For the CDR3, the DNA is TGTGCCAGCAGCCTCTACTTCAGCGGGACCCTCAATGAGCAGTTCTTC.

V gene TRBV7-8 combines with J gene TRBJ2-1; D unresolved. The CDR3 is made up of 15 amino acids. Germline values: CDR1 SGHVS, CDR2 FQNEAQ. V lost 1 base and J lost 6, with 13 bases in between. Written as DNA, the CDR3 is TGTGCCAGCAGCTTAGGGGTTCTTTCGAGCAATGAGCAGTTCTTC. This encodes CASSLGVLSSNEQFF.

This clonotype has just a few counts. This rearrangement joins TRBV7-2 to TRBJ1-1; D is uncertain. Germline lookup yields CDR1 SGHTA and CDR2 FQGNSA. V dropped 0 bases and J dropped 9 bases, with 17 bases sitting between them. The CDR3 is 15 amino acids. Written as DNA, the CDR3 is TGTGCCAGCAGCTTAGCGCTGGGTGGGGAAAGTAAAGCTTTCTTT. This translates into CASSLALGGESKAFF.

This clonotype was recorded only once. J is TRBJ1-2 and V is TRBV20-1; D remains ambiguous. With 4 bases removed from V and 4 bases from J, the gap between germline ends came to 10 bases. This CDR3 is 12 amino acids long. Germline lookup yields CDR1 DFQATT and CDR2 SNEGSKA (reference sequence). The CDR3 protein is CSAIGPSYGYTF. DNA of the CDR3: TGCAGTGCTATCGGGCCGTCCTATGGCTACACCTTC.

V gene TRBV6-2 or TRBV6-3 combines with J gene TRBJ2-5; D remains ambiguous. Germline-derived CDR1 and CDR2 are MNHEY and SVGEGT. V was pared by 2 bases and J by 7 bases, with 14 bases between. CDR3 length equals 14 residues. The chain's CDR3 is CASSYEDGLGTQYF. The CDR3 DNA follows: TGTGCCAGCAGTTACGAGGACGGATTGGGGACCCAGTACTTC.

V usage is TRBV12-3 or TRBV12-4 and J usage is TRBJ1-2; the D is unclear. The CDR3 is made up of 11 amino acids. V was cut by 10 bases and J by 4 bases, with 10 bases left in between. As DNA, the CDR3 is TGTGCCACGGAGGGTTCCTATGGCTACACCTTC. Translating gives CATEGSYGYTF.

CDR3 residues: CASSLAIGGLDEQYF. CDR3 DNA: TGTGCCAGCAGCTTAGCCATAGGCGGGTTGGACGAGCAGTACTTC. This chain links TRBV7-9 with TRBJ2-5, with D possibly being TRBD2 (5 bases). The DNA end is more similar to TRBJ2-7, so the J call may be wrong. The germline gives CDR1 SEHNR, CDR2 FQNEAQ (reference sequence). The CDR3 has 15 residues.

This clonotype was seen a handful of times. The chain uses TRBV20-1 and TRBJ2-7, with 8 bases matching TRBD1. The CDR3 totals 13 residues. Germline trimming cut 5 bases from V and 4 bases from J; bases unmatched to any gene: 7. CDR1 and CDR2 from the germline V gene are DFQATT and SNEGSKA (reference sequence). CDR3 nucleotide sequence: TGCAGTGCTCCGGGGCAGGGGGCTTACGAGCAGTACTTC. Translation gives CSAPGQGAYEQYF.

Many counts were recorded for this clonotype. The rearrangement joins TRBV29-1 to TRBJ2-7; no clear D gene. Germline CDR1 and CDR2: SQVTM and ANQGSEA. Trimming cost V 4 bases and J 0 bases, with 13 bases left between them. The CDR3 contains 14 residues. This chain's CDR3 is CSVGNRLSSYEQYF. The CDR3 DNA reads as TGCAGCGTTGGAAACAGATTAAGCTCCTACGAGCAGTACTTC.

This clonotype turned up a few times. This chain uses TRBV4-2 with TRBJ2-5; D unresolved. The CDR3 spans 14 residues. V was clipped by 2 bases and J by 7 bases, with 14 bases between them. Germline V gives CDR1 LGHNA, CDR2 YNFKEQ. CDR3 sequence: CASSQTPRRLTQYF. Here the CDR3 DNA reads TGTGCCAGCAGCCAAACCCCCCGCAGATTGACCCAGTACTTC.

CDR3: CASSQAPDTSYEQYF. CDR3 sequence (DNA): TGTGCCAGCAGCCAAGCTCCGGACACATCCTACGAGCAGTACTTC. The genes are TRBV3-1 and TRBJ2-7; possible D gene TRBD1, 5 bases. The CDR3 covers 15 residues. Germline values: CDR1 LGHDT, CDR2 YNNKEL (reference sequence). V shed 1 base and J shed 1 base, with 11 bases lying between them.

The chain combines TRBV27 with TRBJ2-5; weak D call: TRBD1 (5 bases). The J call may be in error: the DNA end matches TRBJ2-7 better. The CDR3 has 12 amino acids. Germline assignment: CDR1 MNHEY and CDR2 SMNVEV (reference sequence). Written as DNA, the CDR3 is TGTGCCAGCATATTAATAGGGGACGAGCAGTACTTC. Its translation is CASILIGDEQYF.

This clonotype was seen more than once but under ten times. The chain is built from TRBV7-3 and TRBJ2-1; 7 nucleotides match TRBD1. Germline-derived CDR1 and CDR2 are SGHTA and FQGTGA. V lost 5 bases to trimming and J lost 0 bases; unmatched junction nucleotides: 4. This CDR3 is 15 amino acids long. The DNA of the CDR3 is TGTGCCAGCAGCATAGACAGGGACTCCTACAATGAGCAGTTCTTC. As protein: CASSIDRDSYNEQFF.

This clonotype was counted a few times. The J gene is TRBJ1-2, the V gene TRBV11-1; D gene ambiguous. This CDR3 region has 13 residues. CDR1 and CDR2 from the germline V gene are SGHAT and FQDESV (reference sequence). The V end was cut by 5 bases, the J end by 3 bases, with 10 bases between. CDR3 DNA: TGTGCCAGCAGCCCGACACCGGACTATGGCTACACCTTC. Encoded protein: CASSPTPDYGYTF.

Regarding this clonotype: One end of the junction varies from germline; a read error may be responsible. V and J are TRBV7-9 and TRBJ1-4, with D uncertain. This CDR3 contains 14 residues. Germline V gene data show CDR1 as SEHNR and CDR2 as FQNEAQ (reference sequence). The CDR3 spells CASTRGLQYGKLFF. CDR3 sequence (DNA): TGTGCTAGCACGCGAGGCCTTCAGTATGGAAAACTGTTTTTT.